The 23 T cell receptor beta chains reported below all come from one sample, sequenced in a study of blood T cells in healthy people across ages. A second PCR, run for about 7 to 11 cycles, used a sample-barcoded 5' primer plus a J-beta primer mix. MiXCR, run by TCRdb on the 5' RACE reads, gives a single entry per CDR3 protein. The table lists around 800,000 distinct CDR3 sequences, more than 40% of them singletons. The sequencing input was blood. Receptors were obtained from a man aged 55 to 70 in good health.

This clonotype was seen at least ten times. The rearrangement uses TRBV29-1 and TRBJ2-7; D possibly uses TRBD1 or TRBD2 (5 bases each). The V end lost 6 bases, the J end lost 0 bases, and 18 bases lay between the germline ends. The germline CDR1 and CDR2 sequences are SQVTM and ANQGSEA. CDR3 length equals 15 residues. The DNA for the CDR3 is TGCAGCGTACGATCCGGGACCCAAAGCTCCTACGAGCAGTACTTC. This translates into CSVRSGTQSSYEQYF.

This clonotype showed up just a few times. The CDR3 DNA reads as TGCGCCAGCAGCCAAGATCAAGGGGCCAACGTCCTGACTTTC. Translated: CASSQDQGANVLTF. The chain has TRBV4-3 and TRBJ2-6; D remains ambiguous. CDR3 size: 14 residues. V lost 0 bases and J 4 bases, leaving 4 bases between the germline ends. Germline CDR1 reads LGHNA; CDR2 reads YSLEER.

V is TRBV6-1 and J is TRBJ2-7; D not resolved. Germline V gene lookup returns CDR1 MNHNS and CDR2 SASEGT. The ends were cut back, 0 bases at V and 3 bases at J, with 9 bases in the middle. This CDR3 has 14 residues. The CDR3 DNA sequence: TGTGCCAGCAGTGAAGCGCTTGTTTTCTACGAGCAGTACTTC. Translated: CASSEALVFYEQYF.

The rearrangement uses TRBV20-1 and TRBJ2-7; 13 nucleotides align to TRBD2. Unmatched junction bases numbered 7, after V lost 5 bases and J lost 3 bases. This CDR3 is 15 amino acids long. CDR1 and CDR2 from the germline V gene are DFQATT and SNEGSKA (reference sequence). The CDR3 bases are TGCAGTGCTTACCGACTAGCGGGGGGTCTCTACGAGCAGTACTTC. This sequence encodes CSAYRLAGGLYEQYF.

The chain joins TRBV4-1 to TRBJ1-2; D is undetermined. CDR3 length equals 15 residues. Trimming took off 4 bases at V and 4 bases at J, with 16 bases between the two ends. Germline CDR1 reads MGHRA; CDR2 reads YSYEKL. CDR3 loop: CASSRSAAPSYGYTF. The CDR3 region has the DNA TGCGCCAGCAGCCGAAGTGCCGCCCCGAGCTATGGCTACACCTTC.

The rearrangement joins TRBV11-3 to TRBJ2-3; tentatively, D is TRBD1 (6 bases). The CDR3 totals 17 residues. Germline CDR1 reads SGHNT; CDR2 reads YENEEA. V lost 0 bases, J lost 1 base, and 14 bases lay in between. CDR3 in DNA: TGTGCCAGCAGCTTAGATGAGTGGGGGCGCCGCACAGATACGCAGTATTTT. Translation gives CASSLDEWGRRTDTQYF.

This clonotype was counted only a few times. The chain has TRBV20-1 and TRBJ2-1; D not resolved. V was cut by 5 bases and J by 9 bases, with 11 bases left in between. The CDR3 has 11 residues. Per the germline V gene, CDR1 is DFQATT and CDR2 is SNEGSKA (reference sequence). CDR3 DNA: TGCAGTGCTTATTGGGGTGGTGAGCAGTTCTTC. This encodes CSAYWGGEQFF.

The chain combines TRBV5-5 with TRBJ1-1; D unresolved. The CDR3 runs 15 residues. V was trimmed by 1 base and J by 3 bases, leaving 13 bases between them. Germline CDR1 and CDR2: SGHKS and YYEKEE (reference sequence). The CDR3 DNA follows: TGTGCCAGCAGCTTGATAACGGCTAGAGACACTGAAGCTTTCTTT. Translated, it gives CASSLITARDTEAFF. Full variable domain (rest looked up from reference TRBV5-5 and TRBJ1-1): DAGVTQSPTHLIKTRGQQVTLRCSPISGHKSVSWYQQVLGQGPQFIFQYYEKEERGRGNFPDRFSARQFPNYSSELNVNALLLGDSALYLCASSLITARDTEAFFGQGTRLTVV.

The V and J genes are TRBV12-3 or TRBV12-4 and TRBJ2-5; D might be TRBD2 (5 bases). The ends were cut back, 6 bases at V and 2 bases at J, with 13 bases in the middle. This CDR3 is 14 amino acids long. Here the CDR3 reads CASRPPRGQETQYF. DNA for the CDR3: TGTGCCAGCAGACCACCCCGGGGACAAGAGACCCAGTACTTC.

The chain joins TRBV2 to TRBJ1-2; TRBD1 matches 10 bases. The junction had 3 bases not matched to a gene; V was cut back by 4 bases and J by 7 bases. CDR1 is SNHLY, CDR2 FYNNEI, per germline. The CDR3 has 13 amino acids. This CDR3 reads CASSGQGASGYTF. The CDR3, as DNA: TGTGCCAGCAGTGGACAGGGGGCCTCTGGCTACACCTTC.

This clonotype was observed a few times. A much larger clone differs by one base, so this may be a read error. This sequence joins TRBV5-6 and TRBJ1-2; 7 nucleotides agree with TRBD1. The V gene end was trimmed by 4 bases and the J gene end by 5 bases; junction bases not matched to a gene: 5. CDR1 is SGHDT and CDR2 is YYEEEE in the germline V gene. The CDR3 has 13 amino acids. The CDR3 protein is CASSPGQKYGYTF. CDR3 sequence (DNA): TGTGCCAGCAGCCCGGGACAGAAGTATGGCTACACCTTC.

The rearrangement links TRBV20-1 to TRBJ2-3; TRBD1 agrees at 12 bases. This CDR3 contains 13 residues. V lost 7 bases, J lost 5 bases, and 4 bases stayed unmatched. Germline V gene lookup returns CDR1 DFQATT and CDR2 SNEGSKA (reference sequence). CDR3 amino acids: CSGDRGHLDTQYF. CDR3 sequence (DNA): TGCAGTGGGGACAGGGGGCACTTAGATACGCAGTATTTT.

The chain uses TRBV5-4 and TRBJ2-1; 10 nucleotides match TRBD1. The CDR3 totals 15 residues. Germline V CDR1 and CDR2: SGHNT, YYREEE (reference sequence). With 2 bases clipped from V and 5 bases from J, the junction kept 4 bases outside the gene matches. The CDR3 region has the DNA TGTGCCAGCAGCTTAGGACAGGGGGTAAACAATGAGCAGTTCTTC. Translation gives CASSLGQGVNNEQFF. The complete variable domain, with remaining parts taken from reference TRBV5-4 and TRBJ2-1, reads ETGVTQSPTHLIKTRGQQVTLRCSSQSGHNTVSWYQQALGQGPQFIFQYYREEENGRGNFPPRFSGLQFPNYSSELNVNALELDDSALYLCASSLGQGVNNEQFFGPGTRLTVL.

This chain uses TRBV3-1 with TRBJ1-2; D gene uncertain. The CDR3 contains 14 residues. Germline V gives CDR1 LGHDT, CDR2 YNNKEL (reference sequence). V was shortened by 0 bases and J by 3 bases, with 8 bases between the two germline ends. In nucleotides, the CDR3 is TGTGCCAGCAGCCAAGATACGGGGTACTATGGCTACACCTTC. Translated: CASSQDTGYYGYTF.

The chain employs TRBV6-2 or TRBV6-3 and TRBJ2-3; D possibly corresponds to TRBD1 (5 bases). In germline, CDR1 is MNHEY, CDR2 SVGEGT. With 6 bases removed from V and 4 bases from J, the gap between germline ends came to 14 bases. This CDR3 contains 14 residues. The DNA of the CDR3 is TGTGCCAGCAGCCCATTTCAGGGTTCAGATACGCAGTATTTT. Its protein product is CASSPFQGSDTQYF.

This clonotype has more than one count but fewer than ten. The chain uses TRBV13 and TRBJ2-4; 7 bases are shared with TRBD1. V was pared by 4 bases and J by 13 bases, with 16 bases of the junction left unmatched. The germline CDR1 and CDR2 sequences are PRHDT and FYEKMQ (reference sequence). The CDR3 is made up of 15 amino acids. The CDR3 region is CASSSGDTGVAEQYF. The DNA for the CDR3 is TGTGCCAGCAGCTCCGGCGATACAGGGGTCGCTGAGCAGTACTTC.

This clonotype was observed a handful of times. CDR3 sequence (DNA): TGTGCCATCAGTGCTAGCGGGAGAAAAGAGACCCAGTACTTC. It is translated as CAISASGRKETQYF. V usage is TRBV10-3 and J usage is TRBJ2-5; 10 bases line up with TRBD2. The CDR3 spans 14 residues. Trimming at V came to 4 bases and at J to 3 bases, leaving 2 bases not matched to a gene. Germline CDR1 reads ENHRY; CDR2 reads SYGVKD.

The chain is built from TRBV10-3 and TRBJ2-3; 10 bases map to TRBD2. The J segment lost 5 bases and the V segment lost 2 bases, leaving 10 bases of the junction unmatched. The CDR3 spans 17 residues. Germline CDR1 ENHRY, CDR2 SYGVKD. The CDR3 sequence is CAISEPLAGGQEDTQYF. The CDR3, as DNA: TGTGCCATCAGTGAGCCCTTAGCGGGGGGCCAGGAAGATACGCAGTATTTT.

This clonotype occurred a few times. The chain uses TRBV7-9 and TRBJ2-5; D possibly corresponds to TRBD1 (6 bases). Germline CDR1 reads SEHNR; CDR2 reads FQNEAQ (reference sequence). V was shortened by 4 bases and J by 3 bases, with 15 bases between the two germline ends. The CDR3 length is 15 residues. For the CDR3, the DNA is TGTGCCAGCAGCTCCCGAACAGGGTTGAAAGAGACCCAGTACTTC. Translating gives CASSSRTGLKETQYF.

This clonotype appeared a few times. V usage is TRBV5-1 and J usage is TRBJ2-1; TRBD2 agrees at 14 bases. CDR3 length: 16 amino acids. CDR1 and CDR2 from the germline V gene are SGHRS and YFSETQ. J gave up 10 bases and V 4 bases, and 10 bases lay outside the gene matches. The CDR3 sequence: CASSPSGLAGGREQFF. Written as DNA, the CDR3 is TGCGCCAGCAGCCCAAGCGGACTAGCGGGGGGCCGGGAGCAGTTCTTC.

This clonotype occurred many times. This chain links TRBV28 with TRBJ2-7, with 8 nucleotides matching TRBD2. With V trimmed by 2 bases and J by 0 bases, 6 bases remained unmatched. This CDR3 is 16 amino acids long. Germline V lookup: CDR1 MDHEN, CDR2 SYDVKM. CDR3 nucleotide sequence: TGTGCCAGCAGTTTAGGCGCCGGGACTAGCTCCTACGAGCAGTACTTC. This translates into CASSLGAGTSSYEQYF.

This clonotype was found a few times. CDR3 nucleotide sequence: TGTGCCACCAGTGATCGTTACGGGTCGGGGGATACGCAGTATTTT. Protein: CATSDRYGSGDTQYF. The rearrangement uses TRBV24-1 and TRBJ2-3; possibly TRBD2 for D (5 bases). Trimming removed 3 bases at V and 6 bases at J, with 15 bases between. CDR1 is KGHDR, CDR2 SFDVKD, per germline. The CDR3 has 15 amino acids.

This clonotype was picked up many times. A read error may be the cause here, since a much bigger clone is one base away. The chain employs TRBV11-2 and TRBJ2-5; a weak D match, TRBD1 (5 bases). V was cut by 4 bases and J by 11 bases, with 20 bases left in between. The CDR3 runs to 14 residues. Germline lookup yields CDR1 SGHAT and CDR2 FQNNGV. CDR3 sequence (DNA): TGTGCCAGCAGCTCAAGACAGAATTTCAATGAGCAGTACTTC. Translation gives CASSSRQNFNEQYF.